The present T cell receptor beta chain was sequenced within a study of cytomegalovirus exposure and HLA in healthy donors. General study results and limits: Later work associated 17,000 or so TCR beta sequences with HLA alleles at 0.05 false discovery rate. The authors listed 180 or so TCR beta chains as cytomegalovirus-associated.

Remarks on this clone: Its antigen is as yet unknown.

The PCR had 60 Vbeta and 13 Jbeta primers. Only in-frame clones appear in the TCRdb table, and some are missing; sequencing was by immunoSEQ multiplex PCR. The repertoire has around 120,000 clones, under 90% of them found once; the top ten carry about 0.7%. The CDR3 covers 14 residues. V lost 3 bases, J lost 2 bases, and 10 bases lay in between. Germline V gene sequence: CDR1 SGDLS, CDR2 YYNGEE. The TCR sequence derives from a man younger than 35 in good health and CMV-seronegative. The specimen was PBMCs. This chain joins TRBV9 and TRBJ2-3; weak D call: TRBD2 (6 bases). Here the CDR3 DNA reads TGTGCCAGCAGCGGTAGCGGACTCACAGATACGCAGTATTTT. Protein product: CASSGSGLTDTQYF.